A selection of T cell receptor beta chains follows, all from one sample in a study of blood T cell repertoires in COVID-19. The table came from immunoSEQ multiplex PCR; TCRdb's copy has only in-frame clones and leaves some out. This sample has some 250,000 clones, with over 75% found just once. The sequenced material came from peripheral blood. The receptors come from a man between 25 and 39 years old who had recovered from COVID-19. Both conserved end residues are part of each CDR3. The order of the fields is D gene, J gene, V gene, clone size, CDR3 DNA, CDR3 protein. D genes are given only for firm matches. Size tells how often a clone was seen (once, few, many) or the class of an expanded clone, and some rows leave it out.

NA	TRBJ1-5	TRBV7-9	many	TGTGCCAGCAGCCCCACCCGGGATAGCAATCAGCCCCAGCATTTT	CASSPTRDSNQPQHF
NA	TRBJ2-4	TRBV4-1	NA	TGCGCCAGCAGCCAACGGGAGGGGGCGTGGGACATTCAGTACTTC	CASSQREGAWDIQYF
TRBD1	TRBJ1-5	TRBV6-5	few	TGTGCCAGCAGTTACTCAGGGACAGGGGGGGATCAGCCCCAGCATTTT	CASSYSGTGGDQPQHF
TRBD1	TRBJ2-3	TRBV28	NA	TGTGCCAGCAGTCTACCCCAGGGGGCAGATACGCAGTATTTT	CASSLPQGADTQYF
NA	TRBJ1-1	TRBV6-2/TRBV6-3	NA	TGTGCCACCAGCGATAGATATGACAGGTCCACTGAAGCTTTCTTT	CATSDRYDRSTEAFF
TRBD2	TRBJ2-5	TRBV6-2/TRBV6-3	NA	TGTGCCAGCAGTTTGAAAGCGGGAAGGGAGACCCAGTACTTC	CASSLKAGRETQYF
TRBD2	TRBJ2-5	TRBV5-4	NA	TGTGCCAGCAGCTACCGGGGGGGCCGGGAGACCCAGTACTTC	CASSYRGGRETQYF
NA	TRBJ1-1	TRBV4-1	NA	TGCGCCAGCAGCCAAGATTGGCCGGCGGGCACTGAAGCTTTCTTT	CASSQDWPAGTEAFF
NA	TRBJ2-3	TRBV11-2	NA	TGTGCCAGCAGCTCTAGCACAGATACGCAGTATTTT	CASSSSTDTQYF
TRBD2	TRBJ2-1	TRBV5-1	NA	TGCGCCAGCAGCCCTCACCGGGAGCGGGGGGCGGAATACAATGAGCAGTTCTTC	CASSPHRERGAEYNEQFF
TRBD1	TRBJ1-2	TRBV24-1	few	TGTGCCACCAGCACAGGGGTGGAAGGCTACACCTTC	CATSTGVEGYTF
TRBD1	TRBJ1-5	TRBV11-2	NA	TGTGCCAGCAGCCTGGGCAGGGGGAGCAATCAGCCCCAGCATTTT	CASSLGRGSNQPQHF
NA	TRBJ2-1	TRBV5-6	NA	TGTGCCAGCAGTACTAAGGAGCCGTCGCGTGAGCAGTTCTTC	CASSTKEPSREQFF
TRBD2	TRBJ2-7	TRBV11-3	NA	TGTGCCAGCAGCTCCGGGGGGTCCGAGTCCTACGAGCAGTACTTC	CASSSGGSESYEQYF
TRBD2	TRBJ2-3	TRBV11-3	NA	TGTGCCAGCAGCCCCGGACTAGCGGACACAGATACGCAGTATTTT	CASSPGLADTDTQYF
NA	TRBJ2-7	TRBV10-3	NA	TGTGCCATCAGTGAAAATTGGCGGGGGCGCTCCTACGAGCAGTACTTC	CAISENWRGRSYEQYF
TRBD1	TRBJ2-5	TRBV7-3	NA	TGTGCCAGCAGCTCGGGACAGGGGGCGCAGACCCAGTACTTC	CASSSGQGAQTQYF
NA	TRBJ1-1	TRBV4-1	NA	TGCGCCAGCAGCCAAGATATGAACACTGAAGCTTTCTTT	CASSQDMNTEAFF
NA	TRBJ1-3	TRBV18	NA	TGTGCCAGCTCACACAGGCCCCTCTCTGGAAACACCATATATTTT	CASSHRPLSGNTIYF
TRBD2	TRBJ2-5	TRBV5-4	NA	TGTGCCAGCAGCTTGTTAAGCGGGGGGGCTTATTCGGAGACCCAGTACTTC	CASSLLSGGAYSETQYF
TRBD2	TRBJ2-7	TRBV18	NA	TGTGCCAGCTCATCGGACTCCGGGACTAGCGGGGGGACCCCTACCTACGAGCAGTACTTC	CASSSDSGTSGGTPTYEQYF
TRBD1	TRBJ1-4	TRBV6-5	NA	TGTGCCAGCAGTTACACGACAGGGGACAATGAAAAACTGTTTTTT	CASSYTTGDNEKLFF
NA	TRBJ2-1	TRBV7-2	NA	TGTGCCAGCAGATCGGGGGTCACGAGCTCCTACAATGAGCAGTTCTTC	CASRSGVTSSYNEQFF
TRBD1	TRBJ1-2	TRBV2	once	TGTGCCAGCAGTCAAAGCACAGGGGGCGGGGGCTACACCTTC	CASSQSTGGGGYTF
TRBD1	TRBJ2-3	TRBV24-1	NA	TGTGCCACCGGAAACCGGGACAGTAGCACAGATACGCAGTATTTT	CATGNRDSSTDTQYF
TRBD1	TRBJ1-2	TRBV7-2	NA	TGTGCCAGCAGCGAGACGAGGACAGGGGTTGGCTACACCTTC	CASSETRTGVGYTF
TRBD1	TRBJ2-3	TRBV3-1/TRBV3-2	NA	TGTGCCAGCAGCCAAGACGGGACAGCTACCAGCACAGATACGCAGTATTTT	CASSQDGTATSTDTQYF
TRBD2	TRBJ2-1	TRBV7-2	NA	TGTGCCAGCAGCTCCGGACTAGATTGGCTCTACAATGAGCAGTTCTTC	CASSSGLDWLYNEQFF
TRBD1	TRBJ2-1	TRBV18	NA	TGTGCCAGCTCACCTCGCGGACAGGGGAATGAGCAGTTCTTC	CASSPRGQGNEQFF
TRBD1	TRBJ1-5	TRBV19	NA	TGTGCCAGTGAGATCGGGACAGCCTTCAATCAGCCCCAGCATTTT	CASEIGTAFNQPQHF
NA	TRBJ1-5	TRBV28	few	TGTGCCAGCAGTTTATCTGGTTCCGGTCAGCCCCAGCATTTT	CASSLSGSGQPQHF
NA	TRBJ1-1	TRBV6-1	once	TGTGCCAGCAGTGAGGGGTGGGAGTACATGAACACTGAAGCTTTCTTT	CASSEGWEYMNTEAFF
TRBD2	TRBJ2-3	TRBV7-2	NA	TGTGCCAGCAGCCGCAGCGGGGGGCTCACAGATACGCAGTATTTT	CASSRSGGLTDTQYF
TRBD1	TRBJ2-2	TRBV10-3	NA	TGTGCCATCAGTGAGTCGGCCGGGACAGGGGAGGCCGGGGAGCTGTTTTTT	CAISESAGTGEAGELFF
TRBD2	TRBJ2-2	TRBV5-6	NA	TGTGCCAGCAGCTTGGGGCGGGGGGTCGTCCCGAACACCGGGGAGCTGTTTTTT	CASSLGRGVVPNTGELFF
NA	TRBJ2-2	TRBV13	NA	TGTGCCAGCAGCTTAAAAGGGGCTGGCGGGGAGCTGTTTTTT	CASSLKGAGGELFF
NA	TRBJ2-3	TRBV10-2	NA	TGCGCCAGCAGTGGAACACACGGGGATACGCAGTATTTT	CASSGTHGDTQYF
TRBD2	TRBJ2-5	TRBV7-3	NA	TGTGCCAGCAGCTTATTCGGCGGGGGAGTCCAAGAGACCCAGTACTTC	CASSLFGGGVQETQYF
TRBD1	TRBJ1-2	TRBV4-2	NA	TGTGCCAGCAGCCAAGATCGACAGGGATCGAACTATGGCTACACCTTC	CASSQDRQGSNYGYTF
NA	TRBJ2-7	TRBV3-1/TRBV3-2	NA	TGTGCCAGCAGCCGCAAACTCAAAACAGCCGAGCAGTACTTC	CASSRKLKTAEQYF